Listed below are T cell receptor beta chains from one sample, sequenced in a study of blood T cell repertoires in COVID-19. Sequencing used immunoSEQ multiplex PCR; TCRdb keeps in-frame clones, though not all of them. The sample lists about 300,000 clones, under 90% occurring once. The sequenced sample was PBMCs or T cells enriched from blood (not recorded which). The receptors here all came from a woman aged 18-29 years who had recovered from COVID-19. Each CDR3 is given with its conserved first and last residue. Each record gives: CDR3 length, D gene, V gene, clone size, J gene, CDR3 DNA, CDR3 protein. The D gene is left open where the match is weak. Rows give clone size only sometimes, using once, few, many, or a class for an expanded clone.

12	TRBD2	TRBV7-3	.	TRBJ2-1	TGTGCCAGCAGCATCCTAGCGGGCGAGCAGTTCTTC	CASSILAGEQFF
13	.	TRBV12-3/TRBV12-4	.	TRBJ1-2	TGTGCCAGCAGTTTAGCGAGGGACTATGGCTACACCTTC	CASSLARDYGYTF
15	TRBD1	TRBV5-1	.	TRBJ2-7	TGCGCCAGCAGCGTGGGACAGGCCCTGACCTACGAGCAGTACTTC	CASSVGQALTYEQYF
15	.	TRBV6-5	.	TRBJ1-1	TGTGCCAGCAGTTACTCGCAGGCAATGAACACTGAAGCTTTCTTT	CASSYSQAMNTEAFF
15	.	TRBV9	.	TRBJ2-5	TGTGCCAGCAGCTCACCGCACAGGGGGGGGGAGACCCAGTACTTC	CASSSPHRGGETQYF
14	.	TRBV28	.	TRBJ2-2	TGTGCCAACCCGGACAGAATGAACACCGGGGAGCTGTTTTTT	CANPDRMNTGELFF
13	.	TRBV5-6	.	TRBJ2-7	TGTGCCAGCAGCCCCGGACTCAGCTACGAGCAGTACTTC	CASSPGLSYEQYF
16	.	TRBV6-5	once	TRBJ2-2	TGTGCCAGCAGTTACTGGACAGACACGAACACCGGGGAGCTGTTTTTT	CASSYWTDTNTGELFF
15	TRBD2	TRBV5-4	once	TRBJ2-3	TGTGCCAGCAGCAAGATAGCGGGGGACGCAGATACGCAGTATTTT	CASSKIAGDADTQYF
16	TRBD2	TRBV7-8	.	TRBJ2-7	TGTGCCAGCAGCTTCTTAGCGGGGGGCAGCATTAGCGAGCAGTACTTC	CASSFLAGGSISEQYF
14	TRBD2	TRBV9	.	TRBJ2-2	TGTGCCAGCAGCGAGGGGACTAGCGGCGGGGAGCTGTTTTTT	CASSEGTSGGELFF
13	TRBD2	TRBV6-2/TRBV6-3	once	TRBJ2-1	TGTGCCAGCAGTTTAGCGGGAGTCAATGAGCAGTTCTTC	CASSLAGVNEQFF
14	.	TRBV9	.	TRBJ2-2	TGTGCCAGCAGCGTAGGGCTAGAGATCGGGGAGCTGTTTTTT	CASSVGLEIGELFF
13	TRBD1	TRBV27	.	TRBJ1-3	TGTGCCAGCCGGGACAGGGGATTAAACACCATATATTTT	CASRDRGLNTIYF
15	.	TRBV7-9	.	TRBJ1-2	TGTGCCAGCAGCCGTACAGGGAACGTGAACTATGGCTACACCTTC	CASSRTGNVNYGYTF
16	TRBD1	TRBV6-5	.	TRBJ2-2	TGTGCCAGCAGTTACTCGCGGACAGGGGGCACCGGGGAGCTGTTTTTT	CASSYSRTGGTGELFF
15	.	TRBV6-1	.	TRBJ1-1	TGTGCCAGCAGTGAAGCGGAGCGGGGGGCGACTGAAGCTTTCTTT	CASSEAERGATEAFF
20	TRBD2	TRBV11-2	.	TRBJ2-1	TGTGCCAGCAGCTTAGAGGGGCCTAGCGGGGGGGCCGTGTCCTACAATGAGCAGTTCTTC	CASSLEGPSGGAVSYNEQFF
13	.	TRBV10-1	.	TRBJ2-5	TGCGCCAGCAGTGACAGAATGCAAGAGACCCAGTACTTC	CASSDRMQETQYF
12	TRBD1	TRBV2	.	TRBJ1-2	TGTGCCAGCAGTATGGGACAGGGTGGCTACACCTTC	CASSMGQGGYTF
14	.	TRBV5-8	once	TRBJ1-6	TGTGCCAGCAGCTTGGGACAGCAGAATTCACCCCTCCACTTT	CASSLGQQNSPLHF
15	.	TRBV4-1	.	TRBJ2-5	TGCGCCAGCAGCCAACTCGGACTCCCCCAAGAGACCCAGTACTTC	CASSQLGLPQETQYF
13	.	TRBV27	.	TRBJ2-1	TGTGCCAGCAGTCAGGGGTCATACAATGAGCAGTTCTTC	CASSQGSYNEQFF
13	.	TRBV21-1	many	TRBJ1-5	TGTGCCAGCAGCAAAGAGGGCATCGGGGCCCAGCATTTT	CASSKEGIGAQHF
11	.	TRBV28	.	TRBJ1-1	TGTGCCAGCATATCGTACACTGAAGCTTTCTTT	CASISYTEAFF
13	.	TRBV7-9	.	TRBJ2-5	TGTGCCAGCAGCCACAGTCTCCAAGAGACCCAGTACTTC	CASSHSLQETQYF
13	TRBD1	TRBV24-1	.	TRBJ1-2	TGTGCCACCAGTGATTGGACAGGCTATGGCTACACCTTC	CATSDWTGYGYTF
15	.	TRBV10-3	.	TRBJ1-2	TGTGCCATCAGAGATAGTACAGGGTACGACTATGGCTACACCTTC	CAIRDSTGYDYGYTF
15	TRBD2	TRBV3-1/TRBV3-2	once	TRBJ2-2	TGTGCCAGCTCAACAGGACTAGTATACACCGGGGAGCTGTTTTTT	CASSTGLVYTGELFF
14	.	TRBV5-1	.	TRBJ1-1	TGCGCCAGCAGCTCCGGACAGCCGAACACTGAAGCTTTCTTT	CASSSGQPNTEAFF
14	.	TRBV3-1/TRBV3-2	.	TRBJ1-1	TGTGCCAGCAGCCTATTTCCAGGGGACACTGAAGCTTTCTTT	CASSLFPGDTEAFF
14	TRBD1	TRBV7-2	.	TRBJ1-6	TGTGCCAGCAGCTCGGGACAGGGGAATTCACCCCTCCACTTT	CASSSGQGNSPLHF
14	TRBD1	TRBV7-9	.	TRBJ1-2	TGTGCCAGCAGCCCGGGACAGCCTAACTATGGCTACACCTTC	CASSPGQPNYGYTF